This TCR beta chain was identified in a study of blood T cell repertoires in COVID-19. Study in general: Samples taken during acute and convalescent COVID-19 were collected in the United States, Italy and Spain. The cDNA or gDNA used as material had been derived from T cells, B-cell-depleted T cells, or PBMCs.

Patients at the Seattle site were enrolled during active infection and followed longitudinally. Original methodology: By means of reference gene primer amplification, nucleated cell counts were estimated. Assay used: immunoSEQ multiplex PCR; TCRdb lists only in-frame clones, some missing. From that table come the V and J calls and clone size; the DNA was used to work out D and trimming. Among 200,000 to 250,000 clones listed, 75% to 85% were seen once. The CDR3 is 15 residues long. CDR1 SGDLS and CDR2 YYNGEE come from the germline V gene. V gave up 4 bases and J gave up 6 bases, with 14 bases separating them.

The clonotype was recovered from a woman aged 65 to 85 with COVID-19, enrolled during active disease. Sequencing was performed on peripheral blood. This chain connects TRBV9 to TRBJ1-6; perhaps TRBD1 as D (6 bases). Here the CDR3 reads CASSPYPDSNSPLHF. CDR3 nucleotides: TGTGCCAGCAGCCCCTACCCGGACAGTAATTCACCCCTCCACTTT.